This note documents a single TCR beta chain sequence. This sample was taken from a study of shared clonotypes between healthy human individuals. Turning to the study itself: The donors, two women and a few men, were aged 18 to 49.

The method was immunoSEQ multiplex PCR; TCRdb's version includes in-frame clones alone and lacks a portion of them. Of approximately 2.1 million clones in the sample, approximately 95% were seen once. Both subsets, CD45RA+ naive and CD45RA-negative memory, were split from the CD4+ cells. CDR1 is SGHVS and CDR2 is FQNEAQ in the germline V gene. The CDR3 is made up of 15 amino acids. V was pared by 5 bases and J by 6 bases, with 7 bases of the junction left unmatched. The chain uses TRBV7-8 and TRBJ2-2; 9 nucleotides line up with TRBD1. Sequencing was carried out using naive CD4+ T cells from PBMCs. Subset of the sample: CD45RA+ positively selected. The TCR sequence derives from a man younger than 30 in good health. Some clones in this sample may be carry-over from other donors' samples. CDR3 bases: TGTGCCAGCAGCCTCAGGGACAGGGACTCCGGGGAGCTGTTTTTT. As protein: CASSLRDRDSGELFF.